This T cell receptor beta chain was observed in a study of regulatory T cells in long-lasting Graves disease. Background on the study: The definition of persistent Graves' disease was over 5 years of antithyroid drugs with positive TSH receptor antibodies.

Time point reported: persistent/refractory GD, antithyroid drugs over 5 years with positive TRAb. RNA from PBMCs was the source of the TCR library. Arm-PCR of CDR3 regions and iRepertoire HTBI primers were used to build TCR beta libraries. TCRdb recomputed calls from the multiplex PCR reads with MiXCR, one row per CDR3 protein. The data show some 430,000 distinct CDR3 sequences, roughly 21% seen once. The table lists this clonotype with a few counts. The sample here was peripheral blood mononuclear cells (PBMCs), taken when the disease was refractory, from a patient treated with antithyroid drugs. This clonotype was sampled from a female donor with Graves disease.

CDR3 loop: CASRMPTDSNQPQHF. The CDR3 DNA is TGTGCCAGCAGGATGCCGACGGATAGCAATCAGCCCCAGCATTTT. The V gene is TRBV28, the J gene TRBJ1-5; no clear D gene. The V and J ends lost 6 bases and 0 bases respectively, with 12 bases between them. This CDR3 is built from 15 residues. The germline V gene has CDR1 MDHEN and CDR2 SYDVKM.